A selection of T cell receptor beta chains follows, all from one sample in a study of blood T cells in healthy people across ages. MiXCR, run by TCRdb on the 5' RACE reads, gives a single entry per CDR3 protein. The data contain 910,000 or so distinct CDR3 sequences, about 53% of them singletons. Sequencing was performed on blood. The receptors were sampled from an older woman in good health. CDR3s include the opening cysteine and the closing phenylalanine or tryptophan. The D gene is left open where the match is weak. Clone size is stated in some rows and not others, as once, few, many or a class when expanded.

V gene	J gene	D gene	clone size	CDR3 DNA	CDR3 protein
TRBV5-1	TRBJ2-4	NA	NA	TGCGCCAGCAGCTCAGGGGCACAGTGGGACATTCAGTACTTC	CASSSGAQWDIQYF
TRBV20-1	TRBJ2-1	TRBD2	few	TGCAGTGCCTTAACCCGACTAGCGGAGCGATACAATGAGCAGTTCTTC	CSALTRLAERYNEQFF
TRBV7-3	TRBJ2-2	TRBD2	NA	TGTGCCAGCAGCTCAAGACTAGCGGGAGCTAGCACCGGGGAGCTGTTTTTT	CASSSRLAGASTGELFF
TRBV6-5	TRBJ2-7	NA	NA	TGTGCCAGCAGTTACCTGGGGTACTACGAGCAGTACTTC	CASSYLGYYEQYF
TRBV5-8	TRBJ1-6	NA	few	TGTGCCAGCAGCCTGGACCCGGGCTCCTATAATTCACCCCTCCACTTT	CASSLDPGSYNSPLHF
TRBV20-1	TRBJ2-1	TRBD2	NA	TGCAGTGCCACAAAACTAGCGGGGATCTTTAATGAGCAGTTCTTC	CSATKLAGIFNEQFF
TRBV30	TRBJ2-7	NA	NA	TGTGCCTGGAGGCGCGATTCCTACGAGCAGTACTTC	CAWRRDSYEQYF
TRBV6-1	TRBJ1-4	NA	few	TGTGCCAGCACCTTTAATGAAAAACTGTTTTTT	CASTFNEKLFF
TRBV7-2	TRBJ2-2	NA	NA	TGTGCCAGCAGCCCCTCCCGGGTCCAGCCAACCGGGGAGCTGTTTTTT	CASSPSRVQPTGELFF
TRBV4-3	TRBJ1-4	NA	NA	TGCGCCAGCAGCCAAGGACAGCGGAGGGAAAAACTGTTTTTT	CASSQGQRREKLFF
TRBV12-3/TRBV12-4	TRBJ2-1	NA	NA	TGTGCCAGCAGTACGGACAACAATGAGCAGTTCTTC	CASSTDNNEQFF
TRBV28	TRBJ1-2	NA	NA	TGTGCCAGCAGTTTAATACCGGGACTAGAACGTTATGGCTACACCTTC	CASSLIPGLERYGYTF
TRBV7-9	TRBJ1-2	TRBD1	NA	TGTGCCAGCAGCTCAACTCCGGGACAGGTCCTGGGTGGAGGCTATGGCTACACCTTC	CASSSTPGQVLGGGYGYTF
TRBV28	TRBJ2-4	NA	few	TGTGCCAGCAGTTTTGCCGGACTACATCCGCTAGCCAAAAACATTCAGTACTTC	CASSFAGLHPLAKNIQYF
TRBV10-3	TRBJ2-1	TRBD2	NA	TGTGCCATCAGTGAGCCTAGCGGGTCAACGTCCGGCAATGAGCAGTTCTTC	CAISEPSGSTSGNEQFF
TRBV2	TRBJ2-7	NA	once	TGTGCCAGCAGTGAAGGGCAAGGGGTGTTGGAAGTGTACGAGCAGTACTTC	CASSEGQGVLEVYEQYF
TRBV3-1	TRBJ2-3	NA	few	TGTGCCAGCAGCCAACTATCAGATACGCAGTATTTT	CASSQLSDTQYF
TRBV7-9	TRBJ2-4	TRBD2	NA	TGTGCCAGCAGCTTAGGGAGCGGGAGTGGCAAAAACATTCAGTACTTC	CASSLGSGSGKNIQYF
TRBV25-1	TRBJ2-3	NA	NA	TGTGCCAGCACCAAAACAGATACGCAGTATTTT	CASTKTDTQYF
TRBV3-1	TRBJ2-7	TRBD1	NA	TGTGCCAGCAGACTCCATGGGACAGCCCCCGAGCAGTACTTC	CASRLHGTAPEQYF
TRBV20-1	TRBJ1-6	TRBD1	NA	TGCAGTGCCAGCCCCCTGACAGGGGGGTATAATTCACCCCTCCACTTT	CSASPLTGGYNSPLHF
TRBV27	TRBJ1-5	NA	few	TGTGCCAGCAGTTTCGGGCGGGGGGCTCAGCCCCAGCATTTT	CASSFGRGAQPQHF
TRBV20-1	TRBJ2-7	NA	NA	TGCAGTCCCCGGACAGCCTACGAGCAGTACTTC	CSPRTAYEQYF
TRBV20-1	TRBJ1-1	NA	NA	TGCCTCACAGGCACTGAAGCTTTCTTT	CLTGTEAFF
TRBV7-9	TRBJ2-7	NA	NA	TGTGCCAGCAGCTTAGAGTTTTGGGGCGAGCAGTACTTC	CASSLEFWGEQYF
TRBV28	TRBJ1-5	TRBD1	NA	TGTGCCAGCAGGGAGACAGGGTTGAATCAGCCCCAGCATTTT	CASRETGLNQPQHF
TRBV20-1	TRBJ1-5	NA	NA	TGCAGTGCTAGGGCTGAGAGGCAGTCTTATAGCAATCAGCCCCAGCATTTT	CSARAERQSYSNQPQHF
TRBV24-1	TRBJ2-6	TRBD1	NA	TGTGCCACCAGTGACCCCACCGGGACAGGCCCCCGCAGGGCCAACGTCCTGACTTTC	CATSDPTGTGPRRANVLTF
TRBV7-2	TRBJ2-7	TRBD2	NA	TGTGCCAGCCAGCCGAAGGCTAGCGGGACGAAAGAGTCCCAGTACTTC	CASQPKASGTKESQYF
TRBV7-9	TRBJ1-1	NA	NA	TGTGCCAGCAGCCAACAAGGGGGCACTGAAGCTTTCTTT	CASSQQGGTEAFF
TRBV28	TRBJ2-7	NA	NA	TGTGCCAGCAGTCCGCCCCGCCGCGAGCAGTACTTC	CASSPPRREQYF
TRBV7-2	TRBJ2-5	NA	once	TGTGCCAGCAGCTTAGTTCTGGGACCCCGATTCGGGGAGACCCAGTACTTC	CASSLVLGPRFGETQYF
TRBV29-1	TRBJ2-7	TRBD1	NA	TGCAGCGCCAAACCCGGGACAGGGGGGACCTACGAGCAGTACTTC	CSAKPGTGGTYEQYF
TRBV10-3	TRBJ1-2	TRBD1	NA	TGTGCCATCAAAAACGGGGGACAGGCAAACTATGGCTACACCTTC	CAIKNGGQANYGYTF
TRBV9	TRBJ2-1	TRBD1	few	TGTGCCAGCAGCGTATATAAACAGGGGATCCACAATGAGCAGTTCTTC	CASSVYKQGIHNEQFF
TRBV7-2	TRBJ2-1	NA	once	TGTGCCAGCAGTCCTTATAGCCGGGAGCGCGTAAATGAGCAGTTCTTC	CASSPYSRERVNEQFF
TRBV29-1	TRBJ1-2	TRBD1	NA	TGCAGCGTAGGGACAGGGGGCAACTATGGCTACACCTTC	CSVGTGGNYGYTF
TRBV5-6	TRBJ2-5	TRBD2	NA	TGTGCCAGCAGCATGGGACTAGCGGGAAAAGGAGAGACCCAGTACTTC	CASSMGLAGKGETQYF
TRBV6-5	TRBJ2-7	TRBD2	NA	TGTGCCAGCAGTTACTCGACTAGCGGGAGAGAGCAGTACTTC	CASSYSTSGREQYF
TRBV5-1	TRBJ2-3	TRBD2	few	TGCGCCAGCAGCTTGGTAGGCGGGAGCGGTATAGATACGCAGTATTTT	CASSLVGGSGIDTQYF
TRBV7-2	TRBJ2-7	TRBD2	NA	TGTGCCAGCAGCTTAGAGGGGAGCGGGACGCCCTTGTACTTC	CASSLEGSGTPLYF
TRBV20-1	TRBJ2-3	NA	few	TGCAGTGCTAGCGGAGCAGATACGCAGTATTTT	CSASGADTQYF
TRBV28	TRBJ2-7	TRBD1	few	TGTGCCAGCAGTCCGTATGGACAGGGCTCCGAGCAGTACTTC	CASSPYGQGSEQYF
TRBV28	TRBJ2-6	TRBD1	NA	TGTGCCAGCAGTGCCCGGGACAGACAGTACTCTGGGGCCAACGTCCAGACTTTC	CASSARDRQYSGANVQTF
TRBV25-1	TRBJ1-5	NA	few	TGTGCCAGCAGTACACTGAATCAGCCCCAGCATTTT	CASSTLNQPQHF
TRBV4-1	TRBJ2-1	TRBD1	NA	TGCGCCAGCAGCCAAGCCCGAGGGACAGGGGAGAGAATTGAGCAGTTCTTC	CASSQARGTGERIEQFF
TRBV7-3	TRBJ2-3	NA	NA	TGTGCCAGCAGCTTAAAAGGACACCTGGATACGCAGTATTTT	CASSLKGHLDTQYF
TRBV4-1	TRBJ2-7	NA	NA	TGCGCCAGCGGCCCAAGCGGTAGCGGCTCCTACGAGCAGTACTTC	CASGPSGSGSYEQYF
TRBV4-3	TRBJ1-1	NA	few	TGCGCCAGCAGCCAAGATCTAAAGGGCTTCGAGGCTTTCTTT	CASSQDLKGFEAFF
TRBV20-1	TRBJ1-6	TRBD1	NA	TGCAGTGCTAGAGGGCAGACAGGGGACCGATATAGAAATTCACCCCTCCACTTT	CSARGQTGDRYRNSPLHF